The 29 T cell receptor beta chains reported below all come from one sample, sequenced in a study of cytomegalovirus exposure and HLA in healthy donors. 13 Jbeta primers and 60 Vbeta primers were used for the PCR. Profiling relied on immunoSEQ multiplex PCR, and the TCRdb table lists in-frame clones only, not all of them. This table lists about 130,000 clones. The sample consisted of PBMCs. The receptors stem from a man aged 40-50 years in good health and CMV-seronegative.

The rearrangement uses TRBV30 and TRBJ2-3, with 8 bases fitting TRBD2. V was pared by 3 bases and J by 4 bases, with 9 bases of the junction left unmatched. Germline V gene lookup returns CDR1 GTSNPN and CDR2 SVGIG (reference sequence). This CDR3 is 15 amino acids long. In DNA form, the CDR3 reads TGTGCCTGGAGCAGTGGCGGGAGGAGGGCAGATACGCAGTATTTT. Protein product: CAWSSGGRRADTQYF.

This chain links TRBV7-8 with TRBJ2-7, with 8 positions matching TRBD1. The CDR3 is made up of 16 amino acids. Trimming cost V 1 base and J 1 base; bases outside gene matches: 6. Germline CDR1 SGHVS, CDR2 FQNEAQ. CDR3 coding DNA: TGTGCCAGCAGCTTAGGCCGGGACAGGAGGTCCTACGAGCAGTACTTC. It codes for CASSLGRDRRSYEQYF.

The gene calls are TRBV28 and TRBJ1-2, with 8 bases lining up with TRBD1. CDR1 is MDHEN and CDR2 is SYDVKM in the germline V gene. The CDR3 is made up of 16 amino acids. V trimming: 5 bases; J trimming: 8 bases; junction bases outside the gene matches: 16. The CDR3 nucleotides read TGTGCCAGCAGTCCCCTCGGGACAGGAGCCTTCTGGGGCTACACCTTC. It encodes CASSPLGTGAFWGYTF.

The V gene is TRBV28, the J gene TRBJ2-3, with TRBD2 matching over 7 bases. In germline, CDR1 is MDHEN, CDR2 SYDVKM. There are 13 residues in the CDR3. The V and J ends lost 6 bases and 14 bases, in that order; junction bases with no gene match: 14. The CDR3 DNA reads as TGTGCCAGCAGCCCATCGGCTAGCGGCCCCGGGTATTTT. Protein product: CASSPSASGPGYF.

J is TRBJ2-2 and V is TRBV5-4; 7 bases line up with TRBD1. Looked up from germline, CDR1 is SGHNT and CDR2 is YYREEE (reference sequence). V was clipped by 2 bases and J by 6 bases; unmatched bases: 7. The length of the CDR3 is 15 residues. CDR3 loop: CASSFYYRGPGELFF. In DNA form, the CDR3 reads TGTGCCAGCAGCTTTTACTACAGGGGTCCCGGGGAGCTGTTTTTT.

This rearrangement joins TRBV4-1 to TRBJ2-7, with D maybe TRBD2 (7 bases). The length of the CDR3 is 14 residues. The V gene lost 6 bases and the J gene lost 4 bases, with 16 bases spanning the gap. From germline, CDR1 is MGHRA and CDR2 YSYEKL. CDR3 sequence: CASRRGGMEYEQYF. CDR3 sequence (DNA): TGCGCCAGCAGAAGGGGGGGTATGGAGTACGAGCAGTACTTC.

V and J are TRBV10-3 and TRBJ2-3; TRBD1 is a possible D gene (5 bases). V shed 6 bases and J shed 2 bases, with 15 bases lying between them. Germline V gene sequence: CDR1 ENHRY, CDR2 SYGVKD. CDR3 size: 15 residues. The CDR3 is CAIRDTLGYTDTQYF. The CDR3 region has the DNA TGTGCCATCAGGGACACCCTTGGGTACACAGATACGCAGTATTTT.

This chain links TRBV29-1 with TRBJ2-7, with 8 positions matching TRBD1. The ends lost 6 bases at V and 5 bases at J; junction bases unmatched: 3. There are 11 residues in the CDR3. Germline V gene data show CDR1 as SQVTM and CDR2 as ANQGSEA. Here the CDR3 reads CSVWTGNEQYF. The CDR3 DNA follows: TGCAGCGTATGGACAGGGAACGAGCAGTACTTC.

This chain connects TRBV9 to TRBJ1-1, with a tentative D call TRBD1 (6 bases). In germline, CDR1 is SGDLS, CDR2 YYNGEE. This CDR3 spans 14 amino acids. V was trimmed by 7 bases and J by 4 bases, leaving 17 bases between them. CDR3 in amino acids: CASSRQDLGTEAFF. Here the CDR3 DNA reads TGTGCCAGCTCGCGACAGGACTTGGGCACTGAAGCTTTCTTT.

This chain connects TRBV6-1 to TRBJ2-7, with D uncertain. Germline CDR1 MNHNS, CDR2 SASEGT. V lost 3 bases, J lost 2 bases, and 5 bases lay in between. The CDR3 loop spans 12 amino acids. The DNA for the CDR3 is TGTGCCAGCAGTGAGCGGCCCTACGAGCAGTACTTC. It yields the protein CASSERPYEQYF.

The V call is TRBV7-2, the J call TRBJ1-2, with a weak D call TRBD1 (5 bases). CDR3 size: 12 residues. Germline CDR1 SGHTA, CDR2 FQGNSA. V shed 5 bases and J shed 7 bases, with 11 bases lying between them. The CDR3 sequence: CASSPRQGGYTF. The CDR3 nucleotides read TGTGCCAGCAGCCCCCGTCAGGGTGGCTACACCTTC.

This chain links TRBV9 with TRBJ1-2; D perhaps matches TRBD1 (5 bases). The CDR3 runs to 14 residues. V was clipped by 0 bases and J by 6 bases, with 12 bases between them. Germline CDR1 SGDLS, CDR2 YYNGEE. The CDR3 sequence: CASSVVGRVDGYTF. In DNA form, the CDR3 reads TGTGCCAGCAGCGTAGTTGGCAGGGTTGATGGCTACACCTTC.

The chain is built from TRBV10-1 and TRBJ2-7; no definite D call. The germline V and J ends were trimmed by 3 bases and 7 bases, with 16 bases remaining between them. CDR1 is WNHNN, CDR2 SYGVQD, per germline (reference sequence). The CDR3 totals 14 residues. CDR3 DNA sequence: TGCGCCAGCAGTGATTCGCTAGTGAGAGAGGAGCAGTACTTC. Residues: CASSDSLVREEQYF.

The chain uses TRBV28 and TRBJ2-5; possibly TRBD2 for D (6 bases). The CDR3 sequence is 13 residues long. CDR1 is MDHEN, CDR2 SYDVKM, per germline. With 7 bases removed from V and 4 bases from J, the gap between germline ends came to 13 bases. This CDR3 is CASKSGGGETQYF. The CDR3 DNA reads TGTGCCAGCAAATCCGGGGGAGGAGAGACCCAGTACTTC.

The J gene is TRBJ2-5, the V gene TRBV25-1, with 7 nucleotides matching TRBD2. In germline, CDR1 is MGHDK, CDR2 SYGVNS. The CDR3 is 16 amino acids. Unmatched junction bases numbered 9, after V lost 3 bases and J lost 2 bases. CDR3 protein: CASSDLTGGRQETQYF. CDR3 nucleotides: TGTGCCAGCAGTGACTTAACGGGGGGTAGACAAGAGACCCAGTACTTC.

This chain connects TRBV6-9 to TRBJ2-7; TRBD1 agrees at 10 bases. The CDR3 loop spans 11 amino acids. Germline V gives CDR1 MNHGY, CDR2 SVAAGI. The CDR3 bases are TGTGGCAGACAGGGGGCCCACGAGCAGTACTTC. Protein sequence: CGRQGAHEQYF.

This sequence joins TRBV6-5 and TRBJ1-2; D might be TRBD1 (5 bases). Germline values: CDR1 MNHEY, CDR2 SVGAGI. The CDR3 is 13 amino acids. V shed 6 bases and J shed 6 bases, with 14 bases lying between them. The CDR3 region is CASRQGGGNGYTF. CDR3 bases: TGTGCCAGCAGGCAGGGAGGAGGAAATGGCTACACCTTC.

The gene calls are TRBV5-8 and TRBJ2-5; D is possibly TRBD1 (6 bases). Germline CDR1 SGHTS, CDR2 YDEGEE. CDR3 size: 17 residues. With 5 bases removed from V and 0 bases from J, the gap between germline ends came to 20 bases. The CDR3 DNA sequence: TGTGCCAGCAGTCGAGGGCTTAGGGGGAGTTACCAAGAGACCCAGTACTTC. Residues: CASSRGLRGSYQETQYF.

V is TRBV19 and J is TRBJ2-4, with 7 positions matching TRBD2. V was clipped by 0 bases and J by 6 bases; unmatched bases: 17. Per the germline V gene, CDR1 is LNHDA and CDR2 is SQIVND (reference sequence). The CDR3 consists of 19 residues. CDR3 nucleotides: TGTGCCAGTAGTATAGAGTCGGGCTCAGCGGGACCCCGGAGAAACATTCAGTACTTC. It yields the protein CASSIESGSAGPRRNIQYF.

The chain has TRBV7-9 and TRBJ2-2, with D uncertain. This CDR3 region has 16 residues. CDR1 and CDR2 (germline): SEHNR, FQNEAQ (reference sequence). Trimming pared 1 base from V and 3 bases from J, leaving 12 bases between. In nucleotides, the CDR3 is TGTGCCAGCAGCTTAGAAATAGCCGTGGACACCGGGGAGCTGTTTTTT. Its protein product is CASSLEIAVDTGELFF.

J is TRBJ2-3 and V is TRBV10-1, with a possible D match to TRBD1 (5 bases). The length of the CDR3 is 16 residues. Germline CDR1 WNHNN, CDR2 SYGVQD (reference sequence). V was trimmed by 3 bases and J by 7 bases, leaving 20 bases between them. CDR3 nucleotides: TGCGCCAGCAGTGACATGGCAGGGCATCAACAAAATACGCAGTATTTT. Protein: CASSDMAGHQQNTQYF.

This chain links TRBV2 with TRBJ1-2, with a weak D call TRBD1 (6 bases). The CDR3 has 13 amino acids. Trimming took 8 bases from V and 0 from J, leaving 10 bases between them. Germline V lookup: CDR1 SNHLY, CDR2 FYNNEI. The CDR3 bases are TGTGCCAGCGGGACACGACCTAACTATGGCTACACCTTC. This gives the protein CASGTRPNYGYTF.

This chain joins TRBV4-2 and TRBJ2-1; 12 nucleotides line up with TRBD1. Germline lookup yields CDR1 LGHNA and CDR2 YNFKEQ. The CDR3 runs to 17 residues. Trimming removed 1 base from V and 5 bases from J; junction bases left unmatched: 6. The CDR3: CASSQVEGQGAHNEQFF. As DNA, the CDR3 is TGTGCCAGCAGCCAAGTGGAGGGACAGGGGGCGCACAATGAGCAGTTCTTC.

This chain uses TRBV6-1 with TRBJ2-3; 13 bases are shared with TRBD2. Germline loops: CDR1 MNHNS, CDR2 SASEGT. The CDR3 runs to 17 residues. V gave up 4 bases and J gave up 4 bases; unmatched junction bases: 8. The CDR3 sequence: CASSGLRTSGSADTQYF. As DNA, the CDR3 is TGTGCCAGCAGTGGATTAAGGACTAGCGGGAGCGCAGATACGCAGTATTTT.

The chain is built from TRBV6-5 and TRBJ1-5; 7 positions match TRBD1. CDR3 length: 15 amino acids. Germline values: CDR1 MNHEY, CDR2 SVGAGI. Trimming took 2 bases from V and 5 from J; bases not matched to a gene: 6. The CDR3 DNA is TGTGCCAGCAGTTACCAGGGGGTCGGCGATCAGCCCCAGCATTTT. Translating it yields CASSYQGVGDQPQHF.

V gene TRBV10-3 combines with J gene TRBJ1-5, with 7 bases aligning to TRBD1. This CDR3 has 14 amino acids. Germline loops: CDR1 ENHRY, CDR2 SYGVKD. The J segment lost 0 bases and the V segment lost 10 bases, leaving 6 bases of the junction unmatched. The CDR3 DNA reads as TGTGCCAGTTCTACAGGGGATAGCAATCAGCCCCAGCATTTT. It translates to CASSTGDSNQPQHF.

The rearrangement uses TRBV7-2 and TRBJ1-1; no firm D call. The CDR3 has 13 amino acids. The germline V and J ends were trimmed by 5 bases and 6 bases, with 13 bases remaining between them. CDR1 SGHTA and CDR2 FQGNSA come from the germline V gene. The CDR3 spells CASSREVRSEAFF. CDR3 sequence (DNA): TGTGCCAGCAGCCGGGAAGTGAGGTCTGAAGCTTTCTTT.

This chain uses TRBV11-3 with TRBJ2-7; 9 bases agree with TRBD2. Unmatched junction bases numbered 2, after V lost 3 bases and J lost 2 bases. There are 14 residues in the CDR3. CDR1 is SGHNT, CDR2 YENEEA, per germline. DNA for the CDR3: TGTGCCAGCAGCTTTAGCGGGGGCCCCTACGAGCAGTACTTC. Protein sequence: CASSFSGGPYEQYF.

The V and J genes are TRBV5-1 and TRBJ1-1; 12 bases match TRBD1. CDR1 is SGHRS and CDR2 is YFSETQ in the germline V gene. J was trimmed by 5 bases and V by 6 bases; bases with no gene match: 11. The CDR3 loop spans 16 amino acids. The chain's CDR3 is CASINGGGQGATEAFF. CDR3 nucleotides: TGCGCCAGCATCAACGGCGGGGGACAGGGGGCAACTGAAGCTTTCTTT.